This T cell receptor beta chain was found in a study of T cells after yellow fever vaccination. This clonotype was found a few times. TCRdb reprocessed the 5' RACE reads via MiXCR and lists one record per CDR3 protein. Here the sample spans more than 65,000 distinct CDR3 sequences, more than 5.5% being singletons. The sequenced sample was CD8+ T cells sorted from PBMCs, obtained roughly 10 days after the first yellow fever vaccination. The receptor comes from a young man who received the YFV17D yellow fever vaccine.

This CDR3 is CASSQDAGNHEQYF. The CDR3 region has the DNA TGCGCCAGCAGCCAAGATGCCGGGAACCACGAGCAGTACTTC. This sequence joins TRBV4-3 and TRBJ2-7; D possibly corresponds to TRBD2 (5 bases). V was clipped by 0 bases and J by 5 bases, with 11 bases between them. The CDR3 sequence is 14 residues long. Germline CDR1 and CDR2: LGHNA and YSLEER.